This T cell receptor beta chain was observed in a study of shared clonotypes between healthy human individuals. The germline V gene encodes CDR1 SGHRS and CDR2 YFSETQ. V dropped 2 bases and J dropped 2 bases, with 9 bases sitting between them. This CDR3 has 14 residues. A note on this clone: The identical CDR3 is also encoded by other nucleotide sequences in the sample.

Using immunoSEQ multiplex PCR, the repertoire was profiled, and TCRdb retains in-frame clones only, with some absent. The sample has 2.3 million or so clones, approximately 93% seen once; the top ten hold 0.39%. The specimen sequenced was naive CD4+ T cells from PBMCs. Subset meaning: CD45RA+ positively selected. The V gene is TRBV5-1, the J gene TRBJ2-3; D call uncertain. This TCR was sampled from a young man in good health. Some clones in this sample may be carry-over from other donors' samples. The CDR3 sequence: CASSFSGSTDTQYF. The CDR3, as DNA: TGCGCCAGCAGCTTCTCAGGTTCCACAGATACGCAGTATTTT.